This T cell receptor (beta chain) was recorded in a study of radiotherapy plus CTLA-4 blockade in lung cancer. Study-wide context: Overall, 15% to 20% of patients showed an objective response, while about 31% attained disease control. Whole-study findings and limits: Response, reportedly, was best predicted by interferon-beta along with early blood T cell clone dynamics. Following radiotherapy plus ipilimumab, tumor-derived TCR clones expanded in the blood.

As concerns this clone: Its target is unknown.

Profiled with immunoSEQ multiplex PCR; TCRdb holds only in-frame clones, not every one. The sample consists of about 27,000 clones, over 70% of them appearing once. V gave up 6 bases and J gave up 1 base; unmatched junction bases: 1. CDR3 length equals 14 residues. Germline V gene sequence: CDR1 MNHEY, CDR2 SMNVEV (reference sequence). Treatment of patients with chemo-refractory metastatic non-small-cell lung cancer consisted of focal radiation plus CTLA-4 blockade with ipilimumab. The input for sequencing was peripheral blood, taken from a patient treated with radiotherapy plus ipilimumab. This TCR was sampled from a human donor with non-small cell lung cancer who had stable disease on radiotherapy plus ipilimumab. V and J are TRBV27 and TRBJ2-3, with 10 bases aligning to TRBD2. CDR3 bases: TGTGCCAGCAGAGCGGGAGGGGGCACAGATACGCAGTATTTT. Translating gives CASRAGGGTDTQYF.